This passage covers 17 T cell receptor beta chains from one sample sequenced in a study of cytomegalovirus exposure and HLA in healthy donors. The PCR contained 60 Vbeta and 13 Jbeta primers. Sequencing used immunoSEQ multiplex PCR; TCRdb keeps in-frame clones, though not all of them. The sample has approximately 150,000 clones; approximately 80% are singletons. The sample comprised PBMCs. Receptor source: a man between 18 and 35 years old in good health and CMV-seropositive.

The V call is TRBV19, the J call TRBJ1-2; the match to TRBD1 covers 7 bases. The CDR3 has 15 residues. CDR1 and CDR2 from the germline V gene are LNHDA and SQIVND (reference sequence). J gave up 2 bases and V 5 bases, and 8 bases lay outside the gene matches. In DNA form, the CDR3 reads TGTGCCAGTAGTCCCCAGGGGGACGGGAACTATGGCTACACCTTC. This encodes CASSPQGDGNYGYTF.

The chain joins TRBV6-5 to TRBJ1-5; D is uncertain. Germline CDR1 is MNHEY and CDR2 is SVGAGI. The V gene lost 5 bases and the J gene lost 0 bases, with 11 bases spanning the gap. The CDR3 is 15 amino acids. As DNA, the CDR3 is TGTGCCAGCAGTACCTTACCGAGTAGCAATCAGCCCCAGCATTTT. Translating gives CASSTLPSSNQPQHF.

V and J are TRBV5-1 and TRBJ2-7; TRBD1 matches 7 bases. Trimming removed 1 base from V and 3 bases from J; junction bases left unmatched: 19. This CDR3 is 19 amino acids long. Germline CDR1 SGHRS, CDR2 YFSETQ. For the CDR3, the DNA is TGCGCCAGCAGCTTGAGAGGGCAGGGGGTTTCAGTTTTGGGCTACGAGCAGTACTTC. This codes for CASSLRGQGVSVLGYEQYF.

Only one count was recorded for this clone. This sequence joins TRBV6-5 and TRBJ2-5; TRBD2 matches 11 bases. The CDR3 runs 15 residues. Trimming cost V 2 bases and J 4 bases; bases outside gene matches: 3. Germline CDR1 MNHEY, CDR2 SVGAGI. The CDR3 region is CASSYTSGRGETQYF. CDR3 DNA: TGTGCCAGCAGTTACACTAGCGGGAGAGGAGAGACCCAGTACTTC.

The chain couples TRBV7-2 to TRBJ2-1; D remains ambiguous. Germline values: CDR1 SGHTA, CDR2 FQGNSA. V was shortened by 7 bases and J by 5 bases, with 12 bases between the two germline ends. The CDR3 consists of 13 residues. The CDR3 loop reads CASNPLVNNEQFF. The CDR3 DNA is TGTGCCAGCAACCCGTTAGTGAACAATGAGCAGTTCTTC.

This rearrangement joins TRBV27 to TRBJ1-2, with D unresolved. V was shortened by 6 bases and J by 1 base, with 15 bases between the two germline ends. In germline, CDR1 is MNHEY, CDR2 SMNVEV (reference sequence). The CDR3 has 15 amino acids. The CDR3 DNA sequence: TGTGCCAGCAGCAACCCCCGGGAGGGTAACTATGGCTACACCTTC. Translated: CASSNPREGNYGYTF.

The chain recombines TRBV9 with TRBJ2-3; perhaps TRBD1 as D (5 bases). The CDR3 runs 16 residues. The germline V gene has CDR1 SGDLS and CDR2 YYNGEE. The V end was cut by 0 bases, the J end by 0 bases, with 11 bases between. Here the CDR3 DNA reads TGTGCCAGCAGCGTAGGGTGGGGCCTAAGCACAGATACGCAGTATTTT. It is translated as CASSVGWGLSTDTQYF. The entire variable domain, with the rest obtained from reference TRBV9 and TRBJ2-3, is as follows: DSGVTQTPKHLITATGQRVTLRCSPRSGDLSVYWYQQSLDQGLQFLIQYYNGEERAKGNILERFSAQQFPDLHSELNLSSLELGDSALYFCASSVGWGLSTDTQYFGPGTRLTVL.

Only a few counts were recorded for this clone. This chain joins TRBV4-3 and TRBJ1-2; 7 positions match TRBD1. Trimming removed 0 bases from V and 7 bases from J; junction bases left unmatched: 8. Germline CDR1 and CDR2: LGHNA and YSLEER. This CDR3 spans 15 amino acids. The CDR3 nucleotides are TGCGCCAGCAGCCAAGATATTACCAGGGGGAGTGGCTACACCTTC. Translated: CASSQDITRGSGYTF.

Written as DNA, the CDR3 is TGTGCCTATTCACCGGGACTAGCGGGAGTTGACGAGCAGTACTTC. Its translation is CAYSPGLAGVDEQYF. The V call is TRBV10-3, the J call TRBJ2-5; 14 bases match TRBD2. The DNA end favors TRBJ2-7, so the J call may be wrong. Per germline, CDR1 ENHRY and CDR2 SYGVKD. This CDR3 region has 15 residues.

The chain carries TRBV7-9 and TRBJ2-3, with D possibly TRBD2 on 6 matching bases. CDR1 and CDR2 from the germline V gene are SEHNR and FQNEAQ (reference sequence). The CDR3 length is 14 residues. Trimming left V 5 bases short and J 0 bases short, with 9 bases between. CDR3 bases: TGTGCCAGCAGCGGGACTTCTAGCACAGATACGCAGTATTTT. Amino acids: CASSGTSSTDTQYF.

This clone is a singleton in its sample. V and J are TRBV19 and TRBJ1-1; possibly TRBD1 for D (6 bases). Germline values: CDR1 LNHDA, CDR2 SQIVND (reference sequence). The V end was cut by 5 bases, the J end by 6 bases, with 16 bases between. The CDR3 sequence is 14 residues long. CDR3 coding DNA: TGTGCCAGTAGTCCAGGGGCCCCGGGTGCTGAAGCTTTCTTT. As protein: CASSPGAPGAEAFF. Full variable domain (rest looked up from reference TRBV19 and TRBJ1-1): DGGITQSPKYLFRKEGQNVTLSCEQNLNHDAMYWYRQDPGQGLRLIYYSQIVNDFQKGDIAEGYSVSREKKESFPLTVTSAQKNPTAFYLCASSPGAPGAEAFFGQGTRLTVV.

The V call is TRBV25-1, the J call TRBJ2-7, with 9 bases lining up with TRBD2. After removal of 1 base from V and 9 bases from J, the junction contained 10 bases not matched to a gene. CDR1 MGHDK and CDR2 SYGVNS come from the germline V gene. The CDR3 extends over 15 amino acids. The CDR3 DNA sequence: TGTGCCAGCAGTGAATTCGGGACTAGCAACCCCGGGCAGTACTTC. Its translation is CASSEFGTSNPGQYF.

The chain uses TRBV2 and TRBJ1-5; TRBD1 agrees at 10 bases. J gave up 2 bases and V 3 bases, and 10 bases lay outside the gene matches. Germline V gene data show CDR1 as SNHLY and CDR2 as FYNNEI. The CDR3 has 18 residues. The CDR3 region is CASSDAGTGVSGNQPQHF. CDR3 nucleotide sequence: TGTGCCAGCAGTGACGCCGGGACAGGGGTTAGTGGCAATCAGCCCCAGCATTTT. The whole variable domain, filled in from reference TRBV2 and TRBJ1-5, reads EPEVTQTPSHQVTQMGQEVILRCVPISNHLYFYWYRQILGQKVEFLVSFYNNEISEKSEIFDDQFSVERPDGSNFTLKIRSTKLEDSAMYFCASSDAGTGVSGNQPQHFGDGTRLSIL.

J is TRBJ2-1 and V is TRBV27; tentatively, D is TRBD1 (6 bases). Trimming left V 2 bases short and J 2 bases short, with 7 bases between. CDR1 is MNHEY and CDR2 is SMNVEV in the germline V gene (reference sequence). CDR3 length equals 14 residues. The CDR3 DNA follows: TGTGCCAGCAGTTTAAGGACAGCCTACAATGAGCAGTTCTTC. Translation: CASSLRTAYNEQFF.

The rearrangement links TRBV5-4 to TRBJ1-1; tentative D call: TRBD1 (6 bases). The CDR3 is 13 amino acids. The germline CDR1 and CDR2 sequences are SGHNT and YYREEE (reference sequence). Between the trimmed V and J ends, which lost 4 bases and 5 bases, there was a span of 12 bases. The CDR3 region is CASSDYRVTEAFF. The CDR3 nucleotides are TGTGCCAGCAGCGATTACAGGGTTACTGAAGCTTTCTTT. Together with reference TRBV5-4 and TRBJ1-1, the CDR3 gives the full variable domain: ETGVTQSPTHLIKTRGQQVTLRCSSQSGHNTVSWYQQALGQGPQFIFQYYREEENGRGNFPPRFSGLQFPNYSSELNVNALELDDSALYLCASSDYRVTEAFFGQGTRLTVV.

This clone was seen a handful of times. The genes are TRBV30 and TRBJ2-5; D remains ambiguous. From germline, CDR1 is GTSNPN and CDR2 SVGIG (reference sequence). V gave up 3 bases and J gave up 2 bases, with 10 bases separating them. The CDR3 is 13 residues long. CDR3 region: CAWSPVNQETQYF. The CDR3 DNA reads TGTGCCTGGAGCCCTGTTAATCAAGAGACCCAGTACTTC.

The chain is built from TRBV9 and TRBJ2-2; no clear D. The CDR3 has 13 residues. Germline V gives CDR1 SGDLS, CDR2 YYNGEE. V shed 4 bases and J shed 4 bases, with 8 bases lying between them. This CDR3 reads CASSSTATGELFF. CDR3 nucleotide sequence: TGTGCCAGCAGCTCAACTGCCACCGGGGAGCTGTTTTTT.